The 5 T cell receptor beta chains below were found in one sample sequenced in a study of PD-1 blockade in classical Hodgkin lymphoma. Assay: immunoSEQ multiplex PCR; the TCRdb copy retains only in-frame clones and omits some. In the table there are 13,000 or so clones, roughly 80% of which are singletons. Described time point: cycle 4 day 1 (C4D1), after 5 to 7 weeks of nivolumab. No patient escaped relapse after autologous stem cell transplantation, and brentuximab vedotin exposure varied. CD4+ T cells were purified from thawed PBMCs by magnetic negative selection. The sequenced sample was CD4+ T cells from blood, obtained before the fourth cycle of nivolumab. These receptors came from a human donor with classical Hodgkin lymphoma.

This clone appeared once. V is TRBV18 and J is TRBJ1-2, with TRBD1 matching over 7 bases. The CDR3 length is 15 residues. In germline, CDR1 is KGHSH, CDR2 LQKENI. Trimming removed 3 bases from V and 8 bases from J; junction bases left unmatched: 12. This CDR3 reads CASSPETGQLGGYTF. The CDR3 nucleotides are TGTGCCAGCTCACCGGAGACAGGGCAGTTGGGAGGCTACACCTTC.

The chain links TRBV15 to TRBJ2-3; TRBD2 matches at 10 bases. CDR3 size: 15 residues. V lost 0 bases, J lost 6 bases, and 3 bases stayed unmatched. Germline V lookup: CDR1 LNHNV, CDR2 YYDKDF (reference sequence). CDR3 protein: CATSRDLLAGDTQYF. Written as DNA, the CDR3 is TGTGCCACCAGCAGAGATCTACTAGCGGGGGATACGCAGTATTTT.

This chain links TRBV10-1 with TRBJ1-2; D ambiguous. Per germline, CDR1 WNHNN and CDR2 SYGVQD (reference sequence). The V and J ends lost 5 bases and 4 bases respectively, with 11 bases between them. The CDR3 contains 13 residues. The CDR3 DNA is TGCGCCAGCAGTCAGGATCGGAGCTATGGCTACACCTTC. It is translated as CASSQDRSYGYTF.

The rearrangement uses TRBV9 and TRBJ1-4; 9 bases map to TRBD1. The CDR3 is 15 amino acids. The ends lost 5 bases at V and 4 bases at J; junction bases unmatched: 6. The germline gives CDR1 SGDLS, CDR2 YYNGEE. The CDR3 reads CASSPRQGDNEKLFF. For the CDR3, the DNA is TGTGCCAGCAGTCCCCGACAGGGGGATAATGAAAAACTGTTTTTT.

The chain carries TRBV10-3 and TRBJ2-6; maybe TRBD1 (6 bases). CDR1 ENHRY and CDR2 SYGVKD come from the germline V gene. V shed 6 bases and J shed 0 bases, with 18 bases lying between them. There are 18 residues in the CDR3. The CDR3 DNA reads as TGTGCCATCAGACGACGGGACATTCGAGTCTCTGGGGCCAACGTCCTGACTTTC. Translating it yields CAIRRRDIRVSGANVLTF.